The rows below give T cell receptor beta chains drawn from one sample of a study of blood T cell repertoires in COVID-19. This table comes from immunoSEQ multiplex PCR, and its TCRdb copy is limited to in-frame clones, with some not included. The sample carries some 490,000 clones, approximately 86% recorded once. Sequencing was performed on PBMCs or T cells enriched from blood (not recorded which). These receptors all stem from a woman in her fifties or sixties who had recovered from COVID-19. Both conserved end residues are part of each CDR3. The D gene is left open where the match is weak. Some rows mark clone size as missing; the rest say once, few, many or name a class of expanded clone.

size: .; V: TRBV7-8; D: .; J: TRBJ2-4; CDR3: CASSPLGGPHDNIQYF; DNA: TGTGCCAGCAGCCCCCTGGGGGGTCCCCATGATAACATTCAGTACTTC
size: .; V: TRBV12-5; D: TRBD1; J: TRBJ1-4; CDR3: CASGLVTGQGPLPGEKLFF; DNA: TGTGCTAGTGGTTTGGTGACGGGACAGGGGCCGCTCCCCGGCGAAAAACTGTTTTTT
size: .; V: TRBV5-8; D: .; J: TRBJ2-5; CDR3: CASNMGAPNKRTQYF; DNA: TGTGCCAGCAATATGGGAGCCCCTAACAAGAGAACCCAGTACTTC
size: .; V: TRBV10-2; D: TRBD1; J: TRBJ1-4; CDR3: CASEGATNEKLFF; DNA: TGCGCCAGCGAGGGGGCGACTAATGAAAAACTGTTTTTT
size: .; V: TRBV7-2; D: .; J: TRBJ1-1; CDR3: CASSPLWNTEAFF; DNA: TGTGCCAGCAGCCCCCTCTGGAACACTGAAGCTTTCTTT
size: .; V: TRBV27; D: TRBD1; J: TRBJ1-4; CDR3: CASSENRGKLFF; DNA: TGTGCCAGCAGTGAAAACAGGGGAAAACTGTTTTTT
size: once; V: TRBV3-1/TRBV3-2; D: TRBD1; J: TRBJ1-2; CDR3: CASSLTGGADGYTF; DNA: TGTGCCAGCAGCCTCACAGGGGGCGCAGATGGCTACACCTTC
size: .; V: TRBV2; D: .; J: TRBJ1-1; CDR3: CASRNWGGNTEAFF; DNA: TGTGCCAGCAGGAATTGGGGCGGGAACACTGAAGCTTTCTTT
size: .; V: TRBV3-1/TRBV3-2; D: .; J: TRBJ1-4; CDR3: CASSQDRNPTNEKLFF; DNA: TGTGCCAGCAGCCAGGACAGAAATCCAACTAATGAAAAACTGTTTTTT
size: .; V: TRBV5-6; D: .; J: TRBJ1-2; CDR3: CASSAQGTSHGYTF; DNA: TGTGCCAGCAGCGCCCAGGGGACCTCCCATGGCTACACCTTC
size: .; V: TRBV9; D: TRBD2; J: TRBJ2-7; CDR3: CASSPREGLVYEQYF; DNA: TGTGCCAGCAGCCCCCGGGAGGGACTAGTCTACGAGCAGTACTTC
size: .; V: TRBV14; D: TRBD1; J: TRBJ1-3; CDR3: CASSHRQGLYGNTIYF; DNA: TGTGCCAGCAGCCACCGACAGGGGTTGTATGGAAACACCATATATTTT
size: .; V: TRBV7-9; D: .; J: TRBJ1-3; CDR3: CASSPDSGNTIYF; DNA: TGTGCCAGCAGCCCCGACAGTGGAAACACCATATATTTT
size: .; V: TRBV27; D: .; J: TRBJ1-5; CDR3: CASSRSGGPGSNQPQHF; DNA: TGTGCCAGCAGTAGATCCGGGGGGCCGGGGAGCAATCAGCCCCAGCATTTT
size: .; V: TRBV13; D: TRBD1; J: TRBJ2-3; CDR3: CASSPGSRGPTDTQYF; DNA: TGTGCCAGCAGCCCAGGCTCTAGGGGGCCCACAGATACGCAGTATTTT
size: .; V: TRBV10-2; D: .; J: TRBJ2-2; CDR3: CASTGTRNTGELFF; DNA: TGCGCCAGTACCGGGACACGGAACACCGGGGAGCTGTTTTTT
size: .; V: TRBV7-8; D: .; J: TRBJ2-2; CDR3: CASSPPTAPVTGELFF; DNA: TGTGCCAGCAGCCCCCCGACAGCCCCGGTCACCGGGGAGCTGTTTTTT
size: .; V: TRBV27; D: .; J: TRBJ1-2; CDR3: CASSLFAYVQGNYGYTF; DNA: TGTGCCAGCAGCCTTTTCGCTTATGTGCAGGGGAACTATGGCTACACCTTC
size: .; V: TRBV5-1; D: .; J: TRBJ1-1; CDR3: CASSAGRVRTEAFF; DNA: TGCGCCAGCAGCGCCGGCAGGGTAAGGACTGAAGCTTTCTTT
size: .; V: TRBV5-6; D: TRBD1; J: TRBJ2-7; CDR3: CASSLEGLTGGASYEQYF; DNA: TGTGCCAGCAGCTTGGAGGGGCTAACAGGGGGCGCCTCCTACGAGCAGTACTTC
size: .; V: TRBV5-1; D: .; J: TRBJ2-1; CDR3: CASSLGGKSSYNEQFF; DNA: TGCGCCAGCAGCTTGGGAGGAAAGAGCTCCTACAATGAGCAGTTCTTC
size: once; V: TRBV5-1; D: .; J: TRBJ2-1; CDR3: CASSPRTDVSRNEQFF; DNA: TGCGCCAGCAGCCCCCGGACAGACGTCTCGCGGAATGAGCAGTTCTTC
size: .; V: TRBV7-8; D: .; J: TRBJ1-2; CDR3: CASSNQGGGYTF; DNA: TGTGCCAGCAGCAACCAGGGAGGAGGCTACACCTTC
size: .; V: TRBV6-5; D: .; J: TRBJ2-1; CDR3: CASSPRGGANEQFF; DNA: TGTGCCAGCAGTCCTAGGGGGGGGGCAAATGAGCAGTTCTTC
size: once; V: TRBV4-1; D: .; J: TRBJ1-1; CDR3: CASSQDTPAGANTEAFF; DNA: TGCGCCAGCAGCCAAGATACTCCTGCAGGGGCGAACACTGAAGCTTTCTTT
size: .; V: TRBV19; D: TRBD1; J: TRBJ1-3; CDR3: CASSRPGTGGNTIYF; DNA: TGTGCCAGTAGTAGACCTGGGACAGGAGGAAACACCATATATTTT
size: few; V: TRBV5-1; D: .; J: TRBJ1-1; CDR3: CASSEPNTEAFF; DNA: TGCGCCAGCTCTGAGCCGAACACTGAAGCTTTCTTT
size: .; V: TRBV24-1; D: TRBD2; J: TRBJ2-1; CDR3: CATSDPTSGGTYNEQFF; DNA: TGTGCCACCAGTGACCCTACTAGCGGGGGTACCTACAATGAGCAGTTCTTC
size: once; V: TRBV3-1/TRBV3-2; D: .; J: TRBJ1-6; CDR3: CASSPQGNSPLHF; DNA: TGTGCCAGCAGCCCGCAGGGGAATTCACCCCTCCACTTT
size: .; V: TRBV9; D: .; J: TRBJ2-1; CDR3: CASSVEMSAYNEQFF; DNA: TGTGCCAGCAGCGTAGAAATGAGCGCCTACAATGAGCAGTTCTTC
size: once; V: TRBV11-2; D: TRBD1; J: TRBJ2-7; CDR3: CASSLRDSSYEQYF; DNA: TGTGCCAGCAGCTTACGGGACAGCTCCTACGAGCAGTACTTC
size: .; V: TRBV2; D: TRBD1; J: TRBJ1-3; CDR3: CASNPGQFSGNTIYF; DNA: TGTGCCAGCAATCCGGGACAGTTCTCTGGAAACACCATATATTTT
size: .; V: TRBV7-8; D: TRBD1; J: TRBJ1-2; CDR3: CASSLEIGQGYHGYTF; DNA: TGTGCCAGCAGCTTAGAGATTGGACAGGGATATCATGGCTACACCTTC
size: few; V: TRBV5-1; D: .; J: TRBJ2-5; CDR3: CASSLANQETQYF; DNA: TGCGCCAGCAGCTTGGCAAACCAAGAGACCCAGTACTTC
size: .; V: TRBV5-6; D: TRBD2; J: TRBJ2-7; CDR3: CASSPMAGAYEQYF; DNA: TGTGCCAGCAGCCCCATGGCGGGGGCCTACGAGCAGTACTTC
size: .; V: TRBV9; D: TRBD1; J: TRBJ2-6; CDR3: CASSASLRDRGPTGANVLTF; DNA: TGTGCCAGCAGCGCTAGTTTGCGGGACAGGGGGCCTACTGGGGCCAACGTCCTGACTTTC
size: .; V: TRBV4-2; D: TRBD2; J: TRBJ2-5; CDR3: CASSQDLSPSGVRGTQYF; DNA: TGTGCCAGCAGCCAAGATTTGAGTCCTAGCGGGGTTCGAGGGACCCAGTACTTC
size: .; V: TRBV29-1; D: .; J: TRBJ1-2; CDR3: CSVSGHRADGYTF; DNA: TGCAGCGTTTCCGGACATAGAGCCGATGGCTACACCTTC
size: .; V: TRBV10-3; D: .; J: TRBJ2-2; CDR3: CAISEVGGPGELFF; DNA: TGTGCCATCAGTGAGGTCGGGGGTCCCGGGGAGCTGTTTTTT
size: few; V: TRBV2; D: .; J: TRBJ2-7; CDR3: CASSSGKGEQYF; DNA: TGTGCCAGCAGTAGCGGAAAGGGCGAGCAGTACTTC
size: .; V: TRBV19; D: .; J: TRBJ1-2; CDR3: CASRGPGVSTSNYGYTF; DNA: TGTGCCAGTCGCGGGCCGGGAGTCAGCACCTCGAACTATGGCTACACCTTC
size: .; V: TRBV5-1; D: .; J: TRBJ1-4; CDR3: CASRNGGANNEKLFF; DNA: TGCGCCAGCAGAAACGGAGGAGCAAATAATGAAAAACTGTTTTTT
size: .; V: TRBV12-5; D: .; J: TRBJ1-2; CDR3: CASGLVVTREPWGYTF; DNA: TGTGCTAGTGGTTTGGTAGTCACCAGGGAACCTTGGGGCTACACCTTC
size: .; V: TRBV4-1; D: TRBD1; J: TRBJ1-5; CDR3: CASSQETGDNQPQHF; DNA: TGCGCCAGCAGCCAGGAGACAGGGGACAATCAGCCCCAGCATTTT
size: .; V: TRBV27; D: TRBD1; J: TRBJ2-3; CDR3: CASSLSSQGAFNTQYF; DNA: TGTGCCAGCAGTTTATCGTCTCAGGGGGCATTCAATACGCAGTATTTT
size: .; V: TRBV9; D: .; J: TRBJ2-2; CDR3: CASSVGQFNTGELFF; DNA: TGTGCCAGCAGCGTAGGCCAGTTTAACACCGGGGAGCTGTTTTTT
size: .; V: TRBV6-5; D: TRBD1; J: TRBJ1-6; CDR3: CASSQDRNYNSPLHF; DNA: TGTGCCAGCAGCCAGGACAGGAATTATAATTCACCCCTCCACTTT
size: .; V: TRBV12-1; D: .; J: TRBJ1-2; CDR3: CARIRYWDRPYYNYGYTF; DNA: TGTGCCAGGATCAGGTATTGGGACAGACCTTATTACAACTATGGCTACACCTTC
size: .; V: TRBV2; D: TRBD1; J: TRBJ1-2; CDR3: CASSVSQGVSGYTF; DNA: TGTGCCAGCAGTGTATCACAGGGGGTGAGTGGCTACACCTTC
size: .; V: TRBV9; D: .; J: TRBJ1-3; CDR3: CASSVGGGPGNTIYF; DNA: TGTGCCAGCAGCGTAGGCGGGGGGCCGGGAAACACCATATATTTT
size: .; V: TRBV3-1/TRBV3-2; D: TRBD2; J: TRBJ2-1; CDR3: CASSLSGGSNEQFF; DNA: TGTGCCAGCAGCCTTAGCGGGGGGTCCAATGAGCAGTTCTTC
size: .; V: TRBV6-2/TRBV6-3; D: TRBD1; J: TRBJ1-5; CDR3: CASSSRTGNSNQPQHF; DNA: TGTGCCAGCAGTTCCCGGACAGGGAATAGCAATCAGCCCCAGCATTTT
size: .; V: TRBV24-1; D: .; J: TRBJ1-5; CDR3: CATSARVSNQPQHF; DNA: TGTGCCACCAGTGCCCGGGTCTCCAATCAGCCCCAGCATTTT
size: .; V: TRBV6-1; D: TRBD1; J: TRBJ1-6; CDR3: CASSESGQGYNSPLHF; DNA: TGTGCCAGCAGTGAATCGGGACAGGGCTATAATTCACCCCTCCACTTT
size: few; V: TRBV18; D: .; J: TRBJ1-1; CDR3: CASSLVGGTEAFF; DNA: TGTGCCAGCTCACTTGTGGGGGGCACTGAAGCTTTCTTT
size: .; V: TRBV19; D: TRBD1; J: TRBJ1-1; CDR3: CATLDRAGEAFF; DNA: TGTGCCACTTTAGACAGGGCTGGTGAAGCTTTCTTT
size: .; V: TRBV28; D: .; J: TRBJ1-2; CDR3: CASSIGTGNYGYTF; DNA: TGTGCCAGCAGTATTGGGACTGGGAACTATGGCTACACCTTC
size: .; V: TRBV6-6; D: .; J: TRBJ1-2; CDR3: CASSYGLAEVYGYTF; DNA: TGTGCCAGCAGTTACGGTCTGGCGGAGGTGTATGGCTACACCTTC
size: many; V: TRBV6-5; D: TRBD1; J: TRBJ1-5; CDR3: CASMRDRGSNQPQHF; DNA: TGTGCCAGCATGAGGGACAGGGGAAGCAATCAGCCCCAGCATTTT